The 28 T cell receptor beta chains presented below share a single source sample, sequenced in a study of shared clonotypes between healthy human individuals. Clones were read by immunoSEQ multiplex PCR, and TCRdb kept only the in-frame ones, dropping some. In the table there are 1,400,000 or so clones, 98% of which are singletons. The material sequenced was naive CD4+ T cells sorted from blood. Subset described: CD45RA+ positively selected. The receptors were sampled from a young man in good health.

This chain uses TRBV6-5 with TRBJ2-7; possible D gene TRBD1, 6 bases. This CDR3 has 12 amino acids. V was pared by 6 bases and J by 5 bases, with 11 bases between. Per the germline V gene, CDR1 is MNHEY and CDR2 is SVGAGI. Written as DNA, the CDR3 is TGTGCCAGCAGGGCAGGGGTCCACGAGCAGTACTTC. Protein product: CASRAGVHEQYF.

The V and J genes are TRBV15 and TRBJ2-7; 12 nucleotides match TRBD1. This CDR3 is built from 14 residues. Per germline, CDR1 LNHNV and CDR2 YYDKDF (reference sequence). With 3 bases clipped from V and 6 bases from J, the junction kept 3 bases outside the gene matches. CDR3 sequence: CATSRGDRGREQYF. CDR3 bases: TGTGCCACCAGCAGGGGGGACAGGGGGCGCGAGCAGTACTTC.

The DNA for the CDR3 is TGCGCCAGCAGCTTGGCCCTACTAGCGGGAGGTGGCGATGAGCAGTTCTTC. Protein sequence: CASSLALLAGGGDEQFF. The V gene is TRBV5-1, the J gene TRBJ2-1, with TRBD2 identical over 12 bases. There are 17 residues in the CDR3. V was pared by 0 bases and J by 8 bases, with 9 bases of the junction left unmatched. CDR1 SGHRS and CDR2 YFSETQ come from the germline V gene.

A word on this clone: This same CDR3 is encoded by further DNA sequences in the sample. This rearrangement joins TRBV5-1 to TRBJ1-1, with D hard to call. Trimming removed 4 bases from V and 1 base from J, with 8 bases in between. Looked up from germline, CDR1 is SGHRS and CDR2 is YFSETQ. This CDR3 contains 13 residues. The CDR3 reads CASSPGQNTEAFF. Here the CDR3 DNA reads TGCGCCAGCAGCCCTGGCCAGAACACTGAAGCTTTCTTT.

The chain's CDR3 is CATRLGPEAFF. Here the CDR3 DNA reads TGTGCCACCCGCCTAGGCCCTGAAGCTTTCTTT. The chain is built from TRBV28 and TRBJ1-1, with no clear D. In germline, CDR1 is MDHEN, CDR2 SYDVKM. This CDR3 contains 11 residues. The V gene lost 10 bases and the J gene lost 6 bases, with 12 bases spanning the gap.

The CDR3 DNA is TGTGCCAGCAGCTTAGACCCGAGGGATACGCAGTATTTT. It codes for CASSLDPRDTQYF. V is TRBV7-9 and J is TRBJ2-3; D unresolved. V dropped 1 base and J dropped 6 bases, with 8 bases sitting between them. The CDR3 is made up of 13 amino acids. Germline-derived CDR1 and CDR2 are SEHNR and FQNEAQ (reference sequence).

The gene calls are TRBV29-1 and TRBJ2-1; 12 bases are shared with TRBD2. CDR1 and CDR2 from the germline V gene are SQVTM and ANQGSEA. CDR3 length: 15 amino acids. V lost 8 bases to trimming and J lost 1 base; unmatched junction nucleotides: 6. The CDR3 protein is CSSRLAGASYNEQFF. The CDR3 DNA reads TGCAGCTCCCGACTAGCGGGGGCGTCCTACAATGAGCAGTTCTTC.

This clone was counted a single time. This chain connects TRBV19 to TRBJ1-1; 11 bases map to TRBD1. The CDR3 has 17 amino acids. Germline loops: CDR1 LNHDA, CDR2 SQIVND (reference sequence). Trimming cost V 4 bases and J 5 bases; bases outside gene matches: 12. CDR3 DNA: TGTGCCAGTAGTAGAGCCTGGACAGGGGGCCCGAGAACTGAAGCTTTCTTT. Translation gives CASSRAWTGGPRTEAFF. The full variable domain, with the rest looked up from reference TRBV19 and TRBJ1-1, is DGGITQSPKYLFRKEGQNVTLSCEQNLNHDAMYWYRQDPGQGLRLIYYSQIVNDFQKGDIAEGYSVSREKKESFPLTVTSAQKNPTAFYLCASSRAWTGGPRTEAFFGQGTRLTVV.

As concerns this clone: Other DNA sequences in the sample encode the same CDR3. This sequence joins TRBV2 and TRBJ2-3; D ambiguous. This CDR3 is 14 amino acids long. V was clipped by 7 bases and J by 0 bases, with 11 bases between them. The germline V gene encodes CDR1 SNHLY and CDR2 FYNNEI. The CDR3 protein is CASKRGSSTDTQYF. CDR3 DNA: TGTGCCAGCAAGCGAGGCTCTAGCACAGATACGCAGTATTTT.

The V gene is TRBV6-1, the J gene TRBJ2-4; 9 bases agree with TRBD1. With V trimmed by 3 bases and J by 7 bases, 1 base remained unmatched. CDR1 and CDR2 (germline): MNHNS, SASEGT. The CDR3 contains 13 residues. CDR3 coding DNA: TGTGCCAGCAGTGACGGACAGGGGAACATTCAGTACTTC. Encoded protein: CASSDGQGNIQYF.

CDR3 coding DNA: TGTGCCAGCAGTGAATCCGGCCGGGTCTGGGAAAAACTGTTTTTT. Amino acid sequence: CASSESGRVWEKLFF. The chain combines TRBV2 with TRBJ1-4, with D unresolved. V was trimmed by 2 bases and J by 8 bases, leaving 15 bases between them. The germline gives CDR1 SNHLY, CDR2 FYNNEI. The CDR3 is 15 residues long.

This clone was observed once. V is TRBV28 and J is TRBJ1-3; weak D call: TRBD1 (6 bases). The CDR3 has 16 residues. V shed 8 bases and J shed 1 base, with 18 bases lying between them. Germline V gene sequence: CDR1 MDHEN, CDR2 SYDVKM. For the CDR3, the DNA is TGTGCCAGCGCAATTTGGGGGGCAGGGTCTGGAAACACCATATATTTT. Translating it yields CASAIWGAGSGNTIYF.

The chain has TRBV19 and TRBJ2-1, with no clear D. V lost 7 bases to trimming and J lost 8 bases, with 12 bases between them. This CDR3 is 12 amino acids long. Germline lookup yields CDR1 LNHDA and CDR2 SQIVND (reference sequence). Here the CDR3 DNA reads TGTGCCAGTACCTTAGTGGACCATGAGCAGTTCTTC. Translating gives CASTLVDHEQFF. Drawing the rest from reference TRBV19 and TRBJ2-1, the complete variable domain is DGGITQSPKYLFRKEGQNVTLSCEQNLNHDAMYWYRQDPGQGLRLIYYSQIVNDFQKGDIAEGYSVSREKKESFPLTVTSAQKNPTAFYLCASTLVDHEQFFGPGTRLTVL.

CDR3 loop: CASRTTTGVEKLFF. The DNA for the CDR3 is TGTGCCAGCAGGACCACGACAGGGGTAGAAAAACTGTTTTTT. This chain joins TRBV6-5 and TRBJ1-4; TRBD1 agrees at 8 bases. CDR3 length: 14 residues. V was pared by 6 bases and J by 8 bases, with 8 bases of the junction left unmatched. Looked up from germline, CDR1 is MNHEY and CDR2 is SVGAGI.

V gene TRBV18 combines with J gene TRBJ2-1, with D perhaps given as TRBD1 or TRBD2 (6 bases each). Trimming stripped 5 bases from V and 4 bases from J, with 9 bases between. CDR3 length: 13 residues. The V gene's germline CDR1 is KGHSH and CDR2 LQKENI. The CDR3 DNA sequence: TGTGCCAGCTCAGCGGGACAATACAATGAGCAGTTCTTC. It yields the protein CASSAGQYNEQFF.

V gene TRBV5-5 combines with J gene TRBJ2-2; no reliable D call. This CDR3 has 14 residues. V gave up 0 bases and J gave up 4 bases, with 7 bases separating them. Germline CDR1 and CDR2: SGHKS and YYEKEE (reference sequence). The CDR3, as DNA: TGTGCCAGCAGCTTGGGTCAGGTCACCGGGGAGCTGTTTTTT. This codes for CASSLGQVTGELFF.

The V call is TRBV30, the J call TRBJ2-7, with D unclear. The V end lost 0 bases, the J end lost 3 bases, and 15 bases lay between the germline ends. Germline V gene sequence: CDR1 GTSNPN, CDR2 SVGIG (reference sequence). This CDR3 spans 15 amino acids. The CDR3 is CAWSVRSPIIYEQYF. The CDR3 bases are TGTGCCTGGAGTGTTCGGAGTCCCATAATCTACGAGCAGTACTTC.

The CDR3 reads CASSEFGTGVGNEQFF. CDR3 sequence (DNA): TGTGCCAGCAGTGAATTCGGGACAGGGGTCGGGAATGAGCAGTTCTTC. The chain has TRBV6-1 and TRBJ2-1; 10 bases agree with TRBD1. Germline CDR1 reads MNHNS; CDR2 reads SASEGT. The CDR3 totals 16 residues. J was trimmed by 7 bases and V by 2 bases; bases with no gene match: 8.

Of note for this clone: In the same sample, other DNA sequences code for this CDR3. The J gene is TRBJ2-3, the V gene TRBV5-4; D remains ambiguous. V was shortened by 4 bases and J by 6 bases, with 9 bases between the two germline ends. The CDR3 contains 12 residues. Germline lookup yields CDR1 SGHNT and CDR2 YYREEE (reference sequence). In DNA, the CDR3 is TGTGCCAGCAGCCGAGACCGGGATACGCAGTATTTT. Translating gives CASSRDRDTQYF. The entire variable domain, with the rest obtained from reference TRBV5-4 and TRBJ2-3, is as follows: ETGVTQSPTHLIKTRGQQVTLRCSSQSGHNTVSWYQQALGQGPQFIFQYYREEENGRGNFPPRFSGLQFPNYSSELNVNALELDDSALYLCASSRDRDTQYFGPGTRLTVL.

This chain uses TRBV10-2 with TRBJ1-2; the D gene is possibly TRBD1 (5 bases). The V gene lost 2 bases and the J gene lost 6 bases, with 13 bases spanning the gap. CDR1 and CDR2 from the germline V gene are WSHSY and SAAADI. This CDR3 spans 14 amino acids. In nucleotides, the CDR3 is TGCGCCAGCAGTGAGCGCATTAGAGGGGATGGCTACACCTTC. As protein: CASSERIRGDGYTF.

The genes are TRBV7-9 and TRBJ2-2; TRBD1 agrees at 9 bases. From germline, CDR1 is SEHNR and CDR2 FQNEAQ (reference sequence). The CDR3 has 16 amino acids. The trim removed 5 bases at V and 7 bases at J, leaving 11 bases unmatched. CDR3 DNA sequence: TGTGCCAGCAGCCAGTCCGGGACAGGGACGATCGGGGAGCTGTTTTTT. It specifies CASSQSGTGTIGELFF.

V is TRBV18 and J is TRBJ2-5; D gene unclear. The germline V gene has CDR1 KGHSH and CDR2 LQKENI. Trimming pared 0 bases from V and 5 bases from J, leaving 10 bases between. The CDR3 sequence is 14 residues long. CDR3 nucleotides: TGTGCCAGCTCACCACCGCTCCACCGGGAGACCCAGTACTTC. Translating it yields CASSPPLHRETQYF.

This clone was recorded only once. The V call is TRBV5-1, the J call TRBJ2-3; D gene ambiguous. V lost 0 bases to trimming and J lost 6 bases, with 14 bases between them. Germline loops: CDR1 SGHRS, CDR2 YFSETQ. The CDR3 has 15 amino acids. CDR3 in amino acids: CASSLGLRFWDTQYF. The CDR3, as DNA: TGCGCCAGCAGCTTGGGACTCCGTTTTTGGGATACGCAGTATTTT.

Written as DNA, the CDR3 is TGTGCCAGCAGTGGGACTAGCGCGAACACCGGGGAGCTGTTTTTT. This encodes CASSGTSANTGELFF. The genes are TRBV2 and TRBJ2-2; 9 bases line up with TRBD2. This CDR3 region has 15 residues. CDR1 and CDR2 from the germline V gene are SNHLY and FYNNEI. J gave up 0 bases and V 4 bases, and 0 bases lay outside the gene matches. The full variable domain, with the rest looked up from reference TRBV2 and TRBJ2-2, is EPEVTQTPSHQVTQMGQEVILRCVPISNHLYFYWYRQILGQKVEFLVSFYNNEISEKSEIFDDQFSVERPDGSNFTLKIRSTKLEDSAMYFCASSGTSANTGELFFGEGSRLTVL.

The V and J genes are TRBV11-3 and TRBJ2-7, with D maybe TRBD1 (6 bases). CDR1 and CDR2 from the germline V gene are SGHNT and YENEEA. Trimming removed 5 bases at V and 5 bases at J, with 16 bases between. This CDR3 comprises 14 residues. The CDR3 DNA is TGTGCCAGCAGCCGAACAGGGTTTACCGACGAGCAGTACTTC. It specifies CASSRTGFTDEQYF. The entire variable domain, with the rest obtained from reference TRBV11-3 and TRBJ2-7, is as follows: EAGVVQSPRYKIIEKKQPVAFWCNPISGHNTLYWYLQNLGQGPELLIRYENEEAVDDSQLPKDRFSAERLKGVDSTLKIQPAELGDSAVYLCASSRTGFTDEQYFGPGTRLTVT.

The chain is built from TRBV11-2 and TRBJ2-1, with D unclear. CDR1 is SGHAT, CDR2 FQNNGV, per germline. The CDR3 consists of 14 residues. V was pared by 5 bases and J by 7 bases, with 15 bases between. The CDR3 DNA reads TGTGCCAGCAGCCCCACCCCAGAAAAAAATGAGCAGTTCTTC. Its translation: CASSPTPEKNEQFF. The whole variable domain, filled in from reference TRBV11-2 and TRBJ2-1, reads EAGVAQSPRYKIIEKRQSVAFWCNPISGHATLYWYQQILGQGPKLLIQFQNNGVVDDSQLPKDRFSAERLKGVDSTLKIQPAKLEDSAVYLCASSPTPEKNEQFFGPGTRLTVL.

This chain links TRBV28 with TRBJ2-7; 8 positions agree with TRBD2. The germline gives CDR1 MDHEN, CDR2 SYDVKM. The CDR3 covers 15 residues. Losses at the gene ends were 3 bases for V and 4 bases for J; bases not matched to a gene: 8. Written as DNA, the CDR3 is TGTGCCAGCAGTTTGGGTGTAGCGGGGAAATACGAGCAGTACTTC. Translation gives CASSLGVAGKYEQYF.

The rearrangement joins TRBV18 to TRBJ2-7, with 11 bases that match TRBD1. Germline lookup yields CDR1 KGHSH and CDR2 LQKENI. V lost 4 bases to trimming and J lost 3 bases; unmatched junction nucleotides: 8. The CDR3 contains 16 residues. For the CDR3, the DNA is TGTGCCAGCTCACGGATACCGGGACAGGGGGTCTACGAGCAGTACTTC. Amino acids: CASSRIPGQGVYEQYF. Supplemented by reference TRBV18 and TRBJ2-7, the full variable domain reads NAGVMQNPRHLVRRRGQEARLRCSPMKGHSHVYWYRQLPEEGLKFMVYLQKENIIDESGMPKERFSAEFPKEGPSILRIQQVVRGDSAAYFCASSRIPGQGVYEQYFGPGTRLTVT.